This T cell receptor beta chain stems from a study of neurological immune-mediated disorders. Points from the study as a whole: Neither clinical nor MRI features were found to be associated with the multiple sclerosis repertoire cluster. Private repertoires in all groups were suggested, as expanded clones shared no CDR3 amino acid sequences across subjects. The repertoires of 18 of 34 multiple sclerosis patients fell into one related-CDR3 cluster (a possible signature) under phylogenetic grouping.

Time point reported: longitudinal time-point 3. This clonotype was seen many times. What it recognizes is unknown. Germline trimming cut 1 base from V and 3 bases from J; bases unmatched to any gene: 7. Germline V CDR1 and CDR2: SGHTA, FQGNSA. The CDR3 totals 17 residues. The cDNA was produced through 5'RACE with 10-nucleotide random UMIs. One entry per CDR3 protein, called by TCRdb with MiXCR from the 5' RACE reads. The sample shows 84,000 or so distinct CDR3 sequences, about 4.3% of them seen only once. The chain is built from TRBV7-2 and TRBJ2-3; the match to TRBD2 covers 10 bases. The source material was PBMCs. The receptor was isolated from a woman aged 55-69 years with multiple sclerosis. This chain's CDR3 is CASSLEVAGGMTDTQYF. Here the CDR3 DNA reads TGTGCCAGCAGCTTAGAAGTAGCGGGGGGTATGACAGATACGCAGTATTTT.